Listed below are T cell receptor beta chains from one sample, sequenced in a study of OX40 agonist ivuxolimab in advanced cancers. Method: immunoSEQ multiplex PCR; TCRdb's copy keeps in-frame clones and lacks some. Of about 60,000 clones in the sample, about 90% were seen once. Material: CD4+ or CD8+ T cells sorted from blood, obtained in a trial of the OX40 agonist ivuxolimab. These TCRs come from an adult with an advanced solid tumor such as melanoma, head and neck, liver or kidney cancer. CDR3s leave out the opening cysteine and the closing phenylalanine or tryptophan. The D gene is left open where the match is weak.

V	J	D	CDR3
TRBV18	TRBJ2-2	-	ASSPQYGRGANTGELF
TRBV4-1	TRBJ2-2	TRBD1	ASSHGDRGRTGELF
TRBV7-6	TRBJ1-1	-	ASSPTGNTEAF
TRBV6-5	TRBJ1-1	-	ASSPRGGPTEAF
TRBV19	TRBJ2-7	TRBD1	ASGPGTGGYEQY
TRBV5-6	TRBJ2-2	TRBD2	ASRLLAGGGTGELF
TRBV7-6	TRBJ2-5	-	ASSPREETQY
TRBV19	TRBJ2-3	-	ASSTASTAAWDTQY
TRBV4-3	TRBJ2-1	TRBD1	ASSQGTGNEQF
TRBV27	TRBJ1-2	-	ASSFGADYGYT
TRBV16	TRBJ1-1	-	ASSQSVAERYTEAF
TRBV19	TRBJ2-1	TRBD1	ASNVGQGNNEQF
TRBV2	TRBJ2-5	TRBD1	ASRETGKETQY
TRBV9	TRBJ1-1	TRBD1	ASSPHRGPYTEAF
TRBV7-9	TRBJ2-5	TRBD2	ASSARGGRWAQY
TRBV9	TRBJ2-7	TRBD2	ASSVASGDLYEQY
TRBV11-2	TRBJ2-3	-	ASIQDPGGSLLTDTQY
TRBV27	TRBJ1-2	TRBD1	ASSPNADTGGRGYT
TRBV27	TRBJ2-1	-	ASSFSGFWNEQF
TRBV29-1	TRBJ2-7	-	SGGDPYEQY
TRBV7-2	TRBJ2-7	-	ASSLAPGSGGYEQY
TRBV28	TRBJ1-2	TRBD1	ASSLTGTGTYGYT
TRBV11-2	TRBJ2-7	-	ASSLFNTYEQY
TRBV25-1	TRBJ1-1	-	ASQNWAGEQGEAF
TRBV28	TRBJ2-1	TRBD2	ASSWTSGRGGWGNEQF
TRBV9	TRBJ2-5	-	ASSPEVQETQY
TRBV19	TRBJ2-1	TRBD2	ASRALAGAIYNEQF
TRBV28	TRBJ2-3	-	GTTGFTDTQY
TRBV6-1	TRBJ2-2	-	ASSAGTSNTGELF
TRBV27	TRBJ2-7	TRBD1	ASSWAGTGSYEQY
TRBV2	TRBJ2-1	-	ASSDSVGQF
TRBV19	TRBJ1-2	TRBD1	ASSMTGTIGGYT
TRBV27	TRBJ2-1	-	ASSWYNEQF
TRBV11-2	TRBJ2-4	-	ASSLNQNIQY
TRBV7-6	TRBJ2-3	TRBD2	ASSLDWGGTDTQY